This TCR beta chain stems from a study of blood T cell repertoires in COVID-19. Study-wide context: The cDNA or gDNA used as material had been derived from T cells, B-cell-depleted T cells, or PBMCs.

Germline V lookup: CDR1 SGHTA, CDR2 FQGNSA. CDR3 length: 16 amino acids. V was clipped by 5 bases and J by 1 base, with 17 bases between them. The assay was immunoSEQ multiplex PCR, and TCRdb's table has in-frame clones only and misses some. The table shows fewer than 150,000 clones, with more than 80% occurring only once. The sequence came from a human donor in a cohort sampled during active COVID-19. Sequencing was done on a sample of peripheral blood. V is TRBV7-2 and J is TRBJ1-2, with a tentative D call TRBD1 (6 bases). The CDR3 is CASSPGGAGRNYGYTF. CDR3 DNA sequence: TGTGCCAGCAGCCCGGGGGGGGCAGGACGTAACTATGGCTACACCTTC. Based on the CDR3 plus reference TRBV7-2 and TRBJ1-2, the full variable domain is GAGVSQSPSNKVTEKGKDVELRCDPISGHTALYWYRQSLGQGLEFLIYFQGNSAPDKSGLPSDRFSAERTGGSVSTLTIQRTQQEDSAVYLCASSPGGAGRNYGYTFGSGTRLTVV.